The next 4 T cell receptor beta chains were all read from a single sample in a study of beta chain features in type 1 diabetes. Since all of the isolated RNA was reverse transcribed, expressed TCRB transcripts were what got sequenced. Clones were sequenced by immunoSEQ multiplex PCR, and TCRdb holds only the in-frame ones, with some missing. The sample consists of some 330,000 clones, approximately 10% of them appearing once. The sequencing input was naive CD4+ T cells from blood. Every receptor here comes from a woman aged 30 to 39 in good health.

This clone was picked up a small number of times. V usage is TRBV18 and J usage is TRBJ1-5, with 10 positions matching TRBD1. The CDR3 is 15 amino acids. The junction had 5 bases not matched to a gene; V was cut back by 3 bases and J by 6 bases. The germline V gene has CDR1 KGHSH and CDR2 LQKENI. CDR3: CASSPTGTGAQPQHF. CDR3 DNA sequence: TGTGCCAGCTCACCGACCGGGACAGGGGCTCAGCCCCAGCATTTT.

This clone has only a few counts. V gene TRBV5-1 combines with J gene TRBJ2-5; D is undetermined. Germline CDR1 and CDR2: SGHRS and YFSETQ. V was cut by 0 bases and J by 3 bases, with 6 bases left in between. CDR3 length: 13 residues. Here the CDR3 DNA reads TGCGCCAGCAGCTTGGGGCCAGAAGAGACCCAGTACTTC. Translated: CASSLGPEETQYF.

V is TRBV11-2 and J is TRBJ2-1; 12 nucleotides line up with TRBD2. This CDR3 spans 17 amino acids. The germline CDR1 and CDR2 sequences are SGHAT and FQNNGV. J gave up 4 bases and V 5 bases, and 9 bases lay outside the gene matches. DNA for the CDR3: TGTGCCAGCAGCCCCTCACCAGGACTAGCGGGATACAATGAGCAGTTCTTC. It translates to CASSPSPGLAGYNEQFF.

This clone was counted between two and nine times. The chain couples TRBV25-1 to TRBJ1-1; D gene uncertain. V was pared by 1 base and J by 5 bases, with 8 bases between. Germline V lookup: CDR1 MGHDK, CDR2 SYGVNS. This CDR3 region has 13 residues. CDR3 coding DNA: TGTGCCAGCAGTGAATTAGAATTTACTGAAGCTTTCTTT. Translating it yields CASSELEFTEAFF.